The 14 T cell receptor beta chains below all came from one sample that was sequenced in a study of T-cell reconstitution after alpha-beta-depleted transplantation in children. Unique molecular identifiers featured in how the TCRbeta library was prepared. A single record per CDR3 protein comes from TCRdb applying MiXCR to the PCR reads. Altogether about 610,000 distinct CDR3 sequences are present, under 12% being singletons, with the ten largest covering about 4.3%. Sample: PBMCs from the stem cell graft donor, taken from the stem cell graft. The receptor set was obtained from a human donor who donated a stem cell graft to a child with acute myeloid leukemia.

This chain connects TRBV6-5 to TRBJ1-5, with TRBD1 as a possible D gene (5 bases). The V end was cut by 2 bases, the J end by 7 bases, with 12 bases between. This CDR3 is built from 14 residues. The germline gives CDR1 MNHEY, CDR2 SVGAGI. The CDR3 is CASSYVQGQQPQHF. The DNA for the CDR3 is TGTGCCAGCAGTTACGTCCAGGGCCAGCAGCCCCAGCATTTT.

The V and J genes are TRBV12-3 or TRBV12-4 and TRBJ2-7; D is tentatively TRBD1 or TRBD2 (5 bases each). This CDR3 region has 14 residues. Trimming took 6 bases from V and 2 from J, leaving 14 bases between them. CDR3 sequence reads: CASRPRDATYEQYF. The CDR3 bases are TGTGCCAGCAGACCCCGGGACGCGACCTACGAGCAGTACTTC.

This clonotype was seen a handful of times. The genes are TRBV10-3 and TRBJ1-2; a possible D gene is TRBD1 (5 bases). CDR3 length: 16 residues. Germline lookup yields CDR1 ENHRY and CDR2 SYGVKD. V lost 2 bases and J lost 0, with 13 bases in between. The CDR3 coding sequence is TGTGCCATCAGTGAGCCCGGGACGTCTTCTAACTATGGCTACACCTTC. Its translation is CAISEPGTSSNYGYTF.

There are many counts of this clonotype. The chain combines TRBV12-3 or TRBV12-4 with TRBJ2-7, with TRBD1 matching 9 bases. The CDR3 has 15 amino acids. Trimming removed 8 bases from V and 2 bases from J; junction bases left unmatched: 10. CDR3 DNA: TGTGCCAGCCAACAACAGGGGGCAAGTACCTACGAGCAGTACTTC. Translating gives CASQQQGASTYEQYF.

CDR3 bases: TGTGCCAGCAGCCAAGACCTGTCCCGGGACGTCTATGGCTACACCTTC. It translates to CASSQDLSRDVYGYTF. The chain has TRBV14 and TRBJ1-2; a weak D match, TRBD1 (5 bases). The CDR3 totals 16 residues. The V end was cut by 0 bases, the J end by 4 bases, with 15 bases between. Looked up from germline, CDR1 is SGHDN and CDR2 is FVKESK.

The CDR3 sequence: CSARDSISNQPQHF. CDR3 DNA sequence: TGCAGTGCTAGGGACAGCATTAGCAATCAGCCCCAGCATTTT. This chain links TRBV20-1 with TRBJ1-5; possibly TRBD1 for D (6 bases). CDR3 size: 14 residues. CDR1 and CDR2 (germline): DFQATT, SNEGSKA (reference sequence). V lost 3 bases and J lost 0, with 9 bases in between.

This clonotype was observed a handful of times. This chain connects TRBV20-1 to TRBJ1-2; D gene unclear. The CDR3 is 9 amino acids. Germline loops: CDR1 DFQATT, CDR2 SNEGSKA (reference sequence). CDR3 DNA: TGCGCGCGGGAGAATGGCTACACCTTC. As protein: CARENGYTF.

This clonotype came up a few times. V is TRBV20-1 and J is TRBJ2-1; 7 nucleotides agree with TRBD2. The CDR3 has 16 amino acids. J lost 1 base, V lost 2 bases, and 8 bases had no gene match. Germline CDR1 and CDR2: DFQATT and SNEGSKA (reference sequence). The CDR3 coding sequence is TGCAGTGCTAGACGGTTCTCAGCGGGATCCTACAATGAGCAGTTCTTC. This codes for CSARRFSAGSYNEQFF.

The gene calls are TRBV29-1 and TRBJ2-7, with 9 bases that match TRBD2. The V segment lost 2 bases and the J segment 2 bases; nucleotides outside the gene matches: 22. The length of the CDR3 is 20 residues. The germline V gene has CDR1 SQVTM and CDR2 ANQGSEA. The CDR3 DNA sequence: TGCAGCGTTGAAATCCCCCCGGGGTCAGAGCTAGCGGGATTACCCTACGAGCAGTACTTC. Translated, it gives CSVEIPPGSELAGLPYEQYF.

This clonotype was recorded many times. The rearrangement uses TRBV12-3 or TRBV12-4 and TRBJ1-1, with D unclear. The CDR3 has 13 amino acids. The V end lost 3 bases, the J end lost 0 bases, and 5 bases lay between the germline ends. CDR3 sequence: CASSFMVNTEAFF. CDR3 DNA sequence: TGTGCCAGCAGTTTTATGGTGAACACTGAAGCTTTCTTT.

This clonotype appeared a few times. The chain links TRBV4-2 to TRBJ2-2, with D uncertain. The CDR3 loop spans 15 amino acids. Germline lookup yields CDR1 LGHNA and CDR2 YNFKEQ. The V end was cut by 4 bases, the J end by 0 bases, with 9 bases between. CDR3 coding DNA: TGTGCCAGCAGCCCTACGACTGCGAACACCGGGGAGCTGTTTTTT. This codes for CASSPTTANTGELFF.

The chain is built from TRBV24-1 and TRBJ1-1; D perhaps matches TRBD1 (6 bases). This CDR3 region has 15 residues. Germline V gene data show CDR1 as KGHDR and CDR2 as SFDVKD. V gave up 3 bases and J gave up 4 bases, with 14 bases separating them. CDR3 amino acids: CATSDHSTGTTEAFF. The CDR3, as DNA: TGTGCCACCAGTGATCATTCTACAGGGACCACTGAAGCTTTCTTT.

This clonotype was found a few times. The chain is built from TRBV7-2 and TRBJ2-7, with D hard to call. Trimming removed 2 bases from V and 2 bases from J, with 16 bases in between. This CDR3 has 16 residues. Germline V gene lookup returns CDR1 SGHTA and CDR2 FQGNSA. The CDR3 spells CASSLHSQSFAYEQYF. CDR3 DNA: TGTGCCAGCAGCTTACACAGCCAGTCCTTCGCCTACGAGCAGTACTTC.

This clonotype showed up just a few times. The chain couples TRBV3-1 to TRBJ1-1, with D unclear. Trimming stripped 7 bases from V and 5 bases from J, with 11 bases between. The germline CDR1 and CDR2 sequences are LGHDT and YNNKEL (reference sequence). The CDR3 length is 12 residues. CDR3 nucleotide sequence: TGTGCCAGCATCAATCCGGGGACTGAAGCTTTCTTT. It codes for CASINPGTEAFF.